Listed here is a single T cell receptor (beta chain). What it binds is not known. The data were taken from a study of OX40 agonist ivuxolimab in advanced cancers. Study-wide context: Ivuxolimab, an antibody that agonizes OX40 (CD134), was administered to the patients. Averaging about 60 years in age, with a range of roughly 23 to 80, the cohort was 82.7% male. General study points: Averaging showed that CD8+ T cells had more expanded clones than CD4+ did.

Sequencing used immunoSEQ multiplex PCR; TCRdb keeps in-frame clones, though not all of them. The profile covers some 21,000 clones, with roughly 89% appearing a single time and around 25% taken by the ten largest. V shed 4 bases and J shed 6 bases, with 10 bases lying between them. The CDR3 sequence is 13 residues long. CDR1 is SGHNT and CDR2 is YYREEE in the germline V gene (reference sequence). The V call is TRBV5-4, the J call TRBJ2-2, with a tentative D call TRBD2 (6 bases). Specimen: CD4+ or CD8+ T cells sorted from blood, collected in a trial of the OX40 agonist ivuxolimab. The sequence was collected from an adult with an advanced solid tumor such as melanoma, head and neck, liver or kidney cancer. The CDR3 nucleotides are TGTGCCAGCAGCCCCTGGGGGGCCGGGGAGCTGTTTTTT. Translation gives CASSPWGAGELFF. Full variable domain (remainder filled in from reference TRBV5-4 and TRBJ2-2): ETGVTQSPTHLIKTRGQQVTLRCSSQSGHNTVSWYQQALGQGPQFIFQYYREEENGRGNFPPRFSGLQFPNYSSELNVNALELDDSALYLCASSPWGAGELFFGEGSRLTVL.